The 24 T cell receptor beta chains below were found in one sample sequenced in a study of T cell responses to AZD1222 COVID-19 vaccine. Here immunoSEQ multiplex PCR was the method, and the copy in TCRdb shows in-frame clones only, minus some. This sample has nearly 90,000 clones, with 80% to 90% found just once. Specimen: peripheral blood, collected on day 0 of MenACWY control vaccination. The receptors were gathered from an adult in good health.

CDR3 in amino acids: CASSEVGDGQPQHF. CDR3 DNA sequence: TGTGCCAGCAGTGAAGTGGGTGACGGTCAGCCCCAGCATTTT. The chain has TRBV6-1 and TRBJ1-5; D not certain. Germline CDR1 and CDR2: MNHNS and SASEGT. The length of the CDR3 is 14 residues. Trimming took 1 base from V and 6 from J, leaving 10 bases between them.

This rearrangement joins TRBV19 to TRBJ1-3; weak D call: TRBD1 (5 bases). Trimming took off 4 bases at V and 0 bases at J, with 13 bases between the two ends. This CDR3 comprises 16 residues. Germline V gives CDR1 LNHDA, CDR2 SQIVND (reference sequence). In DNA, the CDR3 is TGTGCCAGTAGTAAGGGACTAAGAAGCTCTGGAAACACCATATATTTT. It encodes CASSKGLRSSGNTIYF.

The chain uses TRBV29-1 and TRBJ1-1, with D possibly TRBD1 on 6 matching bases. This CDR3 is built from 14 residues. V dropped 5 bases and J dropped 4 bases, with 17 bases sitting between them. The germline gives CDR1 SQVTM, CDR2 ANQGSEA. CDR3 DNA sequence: TGCAGCGTTATTACCACAGGGAAAGGCACTGAAGCTTTCTTT. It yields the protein CSVITTGKGTEAFF.

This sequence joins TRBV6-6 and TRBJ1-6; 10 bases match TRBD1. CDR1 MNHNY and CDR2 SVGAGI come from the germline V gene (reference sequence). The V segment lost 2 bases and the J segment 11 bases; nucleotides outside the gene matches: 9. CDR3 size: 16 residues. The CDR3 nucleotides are TGTGCCAGCAGTTACGGTGGACAGGGGGGTTTGACACCCCTCCACTTT. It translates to CASSYGGQGGLTPLHF.

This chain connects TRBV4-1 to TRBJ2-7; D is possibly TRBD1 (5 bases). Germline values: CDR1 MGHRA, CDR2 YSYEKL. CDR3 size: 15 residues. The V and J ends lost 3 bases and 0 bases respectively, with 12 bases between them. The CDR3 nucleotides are TGCGCCAGCAGCCACCAACAGGCGTCCTCCTACGAGCAGTACTTC. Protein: CASSHQQASSYEQYF.

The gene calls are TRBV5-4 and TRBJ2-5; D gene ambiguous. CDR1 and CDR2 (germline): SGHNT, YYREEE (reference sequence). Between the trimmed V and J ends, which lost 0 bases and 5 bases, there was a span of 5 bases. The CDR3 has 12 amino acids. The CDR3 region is CASSLGRETQYF. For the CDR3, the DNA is TGTGCCAGCAGCTTGGGGCGGGAGACCCAGTACTTC.

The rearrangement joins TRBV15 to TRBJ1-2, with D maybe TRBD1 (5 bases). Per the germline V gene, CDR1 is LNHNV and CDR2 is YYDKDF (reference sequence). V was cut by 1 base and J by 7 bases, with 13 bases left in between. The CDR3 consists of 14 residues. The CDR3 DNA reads TGTGCCACCAGCAGAGCCCCAGGGATTATTGGCTACACCTTC. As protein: CATSRAPGIIGYTF. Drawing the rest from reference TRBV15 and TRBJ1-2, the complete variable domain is DAMVIQNPRYQVTQFGKPVTLSCSQTLNHNVMYWYQQKSSQAPKLLFHYYDKDFNNEADTPDNFQSRRPNTSFCFLDIRSPGLGDTAMYLCATSRAPGIIGYTFGSGTRLTVV.

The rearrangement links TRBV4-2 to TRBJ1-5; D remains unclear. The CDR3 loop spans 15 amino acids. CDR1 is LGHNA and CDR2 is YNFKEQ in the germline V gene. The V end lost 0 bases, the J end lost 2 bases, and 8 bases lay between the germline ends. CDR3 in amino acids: CASSQDRAGNQPQHF. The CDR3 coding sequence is TGTGCCAGCAGCCAAGACCGGGCGGGCAATCAGCCCCAGCATTTT.

CDR3 sequence (DNA): TGTGCCAGCAGCCAAGACACGGGACAGGGGGATGAAAAACTGTTTTTT. Protein sequence: CASSQDTGQGDEKLFF. The genes are TRBV4-2 and TRBJ1-4, with 11 bases identical to TRBD1. CDR3 length: 16 amino acids. The J segment lost 6 bases and the V segment lost 0 bases, leaving 3 bases of the junction unmatched. Germline lookup yields CDR1 LGHNA and CDR2 YNFKEQ.

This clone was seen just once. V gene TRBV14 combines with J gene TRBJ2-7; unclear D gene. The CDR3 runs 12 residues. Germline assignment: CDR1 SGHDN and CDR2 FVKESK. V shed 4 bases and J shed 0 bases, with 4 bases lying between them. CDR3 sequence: CASSLSSYEQYF. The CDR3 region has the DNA TGTGCCAGCAGCCTCAGCTCCTACGAGCAGTACTTC.

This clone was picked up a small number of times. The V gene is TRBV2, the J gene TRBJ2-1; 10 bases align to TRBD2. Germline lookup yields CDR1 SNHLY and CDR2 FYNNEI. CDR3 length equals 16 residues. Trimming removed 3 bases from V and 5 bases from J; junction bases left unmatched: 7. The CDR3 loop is CASSESGGARDNEQFF. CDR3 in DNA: TGTGCCAGCAGTGAGAGCGGGGGGGCACGAGACAATGAGCAGTTCTTC.

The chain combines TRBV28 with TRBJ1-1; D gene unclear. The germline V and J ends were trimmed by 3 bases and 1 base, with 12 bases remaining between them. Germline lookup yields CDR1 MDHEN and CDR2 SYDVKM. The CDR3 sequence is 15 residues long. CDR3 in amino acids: CASSFFSQPNTEAFF. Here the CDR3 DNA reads TGTGCCAGCAGTTTTTTTTCACAGCCGAACACTGAAGCTTTCTTT.

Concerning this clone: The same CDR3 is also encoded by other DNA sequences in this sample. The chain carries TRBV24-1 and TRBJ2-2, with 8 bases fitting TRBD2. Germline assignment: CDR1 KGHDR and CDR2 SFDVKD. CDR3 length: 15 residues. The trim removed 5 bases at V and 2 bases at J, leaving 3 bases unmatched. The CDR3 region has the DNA TGTGCCACCAGTGTCGGGGGGGCAAACACCGGGGAGCTGTTTTTT. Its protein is CATSVGGANTGELFF.

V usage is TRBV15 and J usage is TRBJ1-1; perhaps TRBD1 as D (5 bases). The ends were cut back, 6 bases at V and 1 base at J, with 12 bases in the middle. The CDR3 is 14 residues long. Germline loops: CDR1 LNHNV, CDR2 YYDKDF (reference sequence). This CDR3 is CATREGRTNTEAFF. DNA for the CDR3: TGTGCCACCAGGGAGGGACGGACGAACACTGAAGCTTTCTTT.

The CDR3 spells CASSVVGGELFF. As DNA, the CDR3 is TGTGCCAGCAGCGTAGTTGGCGGGGAGCTGTTTTTT. The chain is built from TRBV9 and TRBJ2-2; no clear D. This CDR3 has 12 amino acids. Germline assignment: CDR1 SGDLS and CDR2 YYNGEE. The V end lost 0 bases, the J end lost 7 bases, and 4 bases lay between the germline ends.

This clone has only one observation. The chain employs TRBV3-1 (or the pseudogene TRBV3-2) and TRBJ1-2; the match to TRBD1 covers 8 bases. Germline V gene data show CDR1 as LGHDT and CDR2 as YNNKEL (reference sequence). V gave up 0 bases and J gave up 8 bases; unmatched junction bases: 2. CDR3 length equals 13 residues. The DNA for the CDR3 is TGTGCCAGCAGCCAAGAAGGGACAGGAGGCTACACCTTC. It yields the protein CASSQEGTGGYTF.

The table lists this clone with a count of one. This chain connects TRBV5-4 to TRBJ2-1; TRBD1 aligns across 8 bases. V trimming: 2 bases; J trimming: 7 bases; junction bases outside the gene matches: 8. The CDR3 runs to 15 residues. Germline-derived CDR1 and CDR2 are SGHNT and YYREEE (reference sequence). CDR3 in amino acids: CASSFDRGRKNEQFF. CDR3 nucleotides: TGTGCCAGCAGCTTCGACAGGGGTAGGAAGAATGAGCAGTTCTTC.

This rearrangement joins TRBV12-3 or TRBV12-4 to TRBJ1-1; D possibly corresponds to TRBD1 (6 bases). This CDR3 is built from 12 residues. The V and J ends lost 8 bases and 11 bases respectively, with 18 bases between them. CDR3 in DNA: TGTGCCAGCGGGACAAGACCGCATTTGGCTTTCTTT. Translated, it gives CASGTRPHLAFF.

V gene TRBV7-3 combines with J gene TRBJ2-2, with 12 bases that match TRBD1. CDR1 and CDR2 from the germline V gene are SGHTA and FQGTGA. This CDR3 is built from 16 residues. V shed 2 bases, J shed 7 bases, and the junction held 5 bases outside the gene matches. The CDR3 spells CASSLGTGGSIGELFF. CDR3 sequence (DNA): TGTGCCAGCAGCTTAGGGACAGGGGGCTCTATCGGGGAGCTGTTTTTT.

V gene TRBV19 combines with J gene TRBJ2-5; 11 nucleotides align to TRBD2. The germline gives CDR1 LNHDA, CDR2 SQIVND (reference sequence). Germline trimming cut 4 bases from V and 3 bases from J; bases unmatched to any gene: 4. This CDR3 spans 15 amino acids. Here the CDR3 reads CASSRLAGTKETQYF. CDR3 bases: TGTGCCAGTAGTAGACTAGCGGGGACCAAAGAGACCCAGTACTTC.

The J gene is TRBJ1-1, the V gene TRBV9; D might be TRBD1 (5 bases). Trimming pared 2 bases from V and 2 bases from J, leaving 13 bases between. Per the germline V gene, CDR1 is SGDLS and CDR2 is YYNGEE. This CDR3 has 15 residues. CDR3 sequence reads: CASSVLAGPNTEAFF. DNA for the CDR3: TGTGCCAGCAGCGTCTTAGCAGGGCCCAACACTGAAGCTTTCTTT.

The CDR3 bases are TGTGCCAGCAGGGTGGGAATGAACACTGAAGCTTTCTTT. This sequence encodes CASRVGMNTEAFF. The chain joins TRBV2 to TRBJ1-1; D gene ambiguous. The V end lost 6 bases, the J end lost 0 bases, and 8 bases lay between the germline ends. This CDR3 has 13 amino acids. The germline gives CDR1 SNHLY, CDR2 FYNNEI.

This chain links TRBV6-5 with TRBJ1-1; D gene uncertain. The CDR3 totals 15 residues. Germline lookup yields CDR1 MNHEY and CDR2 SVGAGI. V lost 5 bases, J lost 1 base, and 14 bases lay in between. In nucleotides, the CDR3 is TGTGCCAGCAGTAACGCTAAAGTAAAGAACACTGAAGCTTTCTTT. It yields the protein CASSNAKVKNTEAFF.

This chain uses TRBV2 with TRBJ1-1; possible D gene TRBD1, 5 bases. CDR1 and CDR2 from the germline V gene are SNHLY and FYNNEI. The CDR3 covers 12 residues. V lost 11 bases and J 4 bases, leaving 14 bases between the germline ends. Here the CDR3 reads CAGKTGTTEAFF. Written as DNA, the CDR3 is TGTGCCGGGAAGACTGGGACCACTGAAGCTTTCTTT.